These 21 T cell receptor beta chains originate from one sample sequenced in a study of blood T cells in healthy people across ages. Combining a sample-barcoded 5' primer with a J-beta primer mix, a second PCR ran for 7 to 11 cycles. TCRdb reanalysed the 5' RACE reads using MiXCR and keeps one entry per CDR3 protein. Seen here are some 800,000 distinct CDR3 sequences, around 43% observed once, and the top ten hold approximately 19%. The sample was blood. Every receptor here comes from a man in his 60s in good health.

The rearrangement joins TRBV20-1 to TRBJ2-1; possible D gene TRBD1, 5 bases. Trimming left V 2 bases short and J 0 bases short, with 17 bases between. The CDR3 spans 17 residues. Looked up from germline, CDR1 is DFQATT and CDR2 is SNEGSKA (reference sequence). CDR3: CSARQGFMGRSYNEQFF. CDR3 nucleotides: TGCAGTGCTAGACAGGGCTTCATGGGGCGCTCCTACAATGAGCAGTTCTTC.

The rearrangement links TRBV10-3 to TRBJ1-2; 10 nucleotides agree with TRBD1. In germline, CDR1 is ENHRY, CDR2 SYGVKD. The V segment lost 3 bases and the J segment 0 bases; nucleotides outside the gene matches: 7. The CDR3 runs 17 residues. CDR3 DNA: TGTGCCATCAGTGACTACGGGACAGGGGTAGCTAACTATGGCTACACCTTC. Residues: CAISDYGTGVANYGYTF.

As for this clonotype: This clone may be a read error of a much larger clone one base away. The chain carries TRBV3-1 and TRBJ2-7; no clear D. The CDR3 runs to 14 residues. From germline, CDR1 is LGHDT and CDR2 YNNKEL (reference sequence). CDR3 DNA sequence: TGTGCCGGCAGCAAGAATAAAGGGAACTACGAGCAGTACTTC. This codes for CAGSKNKGNYEQYF.

In this sample, this clonotype turned up a few times. The genes are TRBV12-3 or TRBV12-4 and TRBJ2-7, with D uncertain. V was clipped by 2 bases and J by 3 bases, with 20 bases between them. The CDR3 has 17 residues. In nucleotides, the CDR3 is TGTGCCAGCAGTTTAAGTCCCGTCCCCACACCTCTCTACGAGCAGTACTTC. Protein: CASSLSPVPTPLYEQYF.

This clonotype has only a few counts. The rearrangement links TRBV15 to TRBJ2-3; no reliable D call. The CDR3 consists of 14 residues. Germline V gene data show CDR1 as LNHNV and CDR2 as YYDKDF (reference sequence). V was clipped by 4 bases and J by 6 bases, with 14 bases between them. Here the CDR3 reads CATSTGLGKDTQYF. In DNA form, the CDR3 reads TGTGCCACCAGCACCGGCCTAGGAAAGGATACGCAGTATTTT.

This chain joins TRBV7-8 and TRBJ2-2; D is unresolved. V was pared by 7 bases and J by 0 bases, with 9 bases between. The CDR3 is made up of 14 amino acids. Germline V gene data show CDR1 as SGHVS and CDR2 as FQNEAQ. CDR3 sequence (DNA): TGTGCCAGCAACTTTAAGGCGAACACCGGGGAGCTGTTTTTT. This encodes CASNFKANTGELFF.

The V gene is TRBV7-8, the J gene TRBJ2-3; D unresolved. The CDR3 has 14 amino acids. Germline V gene lookup returns CDR1 SGHVS and CDR2 FQNEAQ. V lost 7 bases and J lost 2, with 13 bases in between. As DNA, the CDR3 is TGTGCCAGCACTCCGACCCAAGTCACAGATACGCAGTATTTT. This codes for CASTPTQVTDTQYF.

This clonotype was counted a few times. The rearrangement links TRBV20-1 to TRBJ1-6; 12 positions agree with TRBD1. This CDR3 has 15 amino acids. V shed 5 bases and J 6 bases; nucleotides not matched to a gene: 5. The V gene's germline CDR1 is DFQATT and CDR2 SNEGSKA (reference sequence). The CDR3 here is CSARGQGAINSPLHF. The CDR3 nucleotides are TGCAGTGCTCGGGGACAGGGGGCTATTAATTCACCCCTCCACTTT.

In regard to this clonotype: Sequence at one end of the junction differs from germline and may be a read error. The rearrangement links TRBV4-3 to TRBJ2-1; D is unresolved. CDR1 LGHNA and CDR2 YSLEER come from the germline V gene. The CDR3 covers 15 residues. CDR3 loop: CASGQTPTSYNEQFF. The CDR3 DNA is TGCGCCAGCGGCCAAACACCCACTTCCTACAATGAGCAGTTCTTC.

The chain links TRBV9 to TRBJ2-7; D is undetermined. CDR3 length: 15 amino acids. V lost 0 bases and J 3 bases, leaving 13 bases between the germline ends. The germline CDR1 and CDR2 sequences are SGDLS and YYNGEE. The CDR3 region has the DNA TGTGCCAGCAGCGTAGGGGGTTCGAGAAGCTACGAGCAGTACTTC. Amino acid sequence: CASSVGGSRSYEQYF. Full variable domain (outside the CDR3, taken from reference TRBV9 and TRBJ2-7): DSGVTQTPKHLITATGQRVTLRCSPRSGDLSVYWYQQSLDQGLQFLIQYYNGEERAKGNILERFSAQQFPDLHSELNLSSLELGDSALYFCASSVGGSRSYEQYFGPGTRLTVT.

The rearrangement uses TRBV20-1 and TRBJ1-4; tentative D call: TRBD1 (5 bases). This CDR3 is 14 amino acids long. Germline V CDR1 and CDR2: DFQATT, SNEGSKA (reference sequence). Trimming pared 3 bases from V and 7 bases from J, leaving 15 bases between. As DNA, the CDR3 is TGCAGTGCTAGCGAGGGGAGGTTGGGTGAAAAACTGTTTTTT. Translated, it gives CSASEGRLGEKLFF.

This clonotype showed up just once. Germline is not matched at one junction end, which may reflect a read error. The chain employs TRBV27 and TRBJ2-7; TRBD2 aligns across 8 bases. CDR1 MNHEY and CDR2 SMNVEV come from the germline V gene (reference sequence). The CDR3 runs 15 residues. The CDR3 DNA reads as TGTGCCAGCAGAGCCGGGACTAGTGGTCCCGACGAGCAGTATTTC. Translation: CASRAGTSGPDEQYF.

This sequence joins TRBV6-2 or TRBV6-3 and TRBJ2-5; 7 bases are a match to TRBD2. Germline CDR1 is MNHEY and CDR2 is SVGEGT. V lost 8 bases to trimming and J lost 0 bases; unmatched junction nucleotides: 9. The CDR3 runs to 15 residues. As DNA, the CDR3 is TGTGCCAGCCGACCCGCGGGGGTCTACCAAGAGACCCAGTACTTC. This codes for CASRPAGVYQETQYF.

The CDR3, as DNA: TGTGCCAGTACGATGGGGTTGAACACTGAAGCTTTCTTT. This gives the protein CASTMGLNTEAFF. The rearrangement uses TRBV6-6 and TRBJ1-1; no firm D call. This CDR3 comprises 13 residues. With 9 bases removed from V and 0 bases from J, the gap between germline ends came to 11 bases. Germline V CDR1 and CDR2: MNHNY, SVGAGI (reference sequence).

This clonotype was picked up a small number of times. The V call is TRBV11-2, the J call TRBJ2-1; D possibly matches TRBD1 or TRBD2 (5 bases each). CDR1 is SGHAT, CDR2 FQNNGV, per germline. This CDR3 has 12 amino acids. Deletions cut 5 bases from V and 9 bases from J, with 11 bases between. CDR3 loop: CASSARGGEQFF. In DNA, the CDR3 is TGTGCCAGCAGCGCGAGGGGTGGTGAGCAGTTCTTC.

This chain uses TRBV12-3 or TRBV12-4 with TRBJ1-6; D not certain. Trimming left V 3 bases short and J 2 bases short, with 8 bases between. CDR3 length: 15 residues. The CDR3 region is CASSLGMAYNSPLHF. The CDR3 coding sequence is TGTGCCAGCAGTTTGGGGATGGCCTATAATTCACCCCTCCACTTT.

For the CDR3, the DNA is TGTGCCACCAGCAAACATAGATCGGACAGACTAGCCAAAAACATTCAGTACTTC. This codes for CATSKHRSDRLAKNIQYF. The chain is built from TRBV15 and TRBJ2-4; possibly TRBD1 for D (6 bases). Trimming shortened V by 4 bases and J by 0 bases, and 19 bases separated the two germline ends. This CDR3 is built from 18 residues. Per the germline V gene, CDR1 is LNHNV and CDR2 is YYDKDF (reference sequence).

The chain couples TRBV7-8 to TRBJ2-1, with 7 bases lining up with TRBD2. Trimming at V came to 2 bases and at J to 8 bases, leaving 12 bases not matched to a gene. The CDR3 spans 16 residues. Germline lookup yields CDR1 SGHVS and CDR2 FQNEAQ. CDR3 amino acids: CASSLRGRVGTYEQFF. In DNA form, the CDR3 reads TGTGCCAGCAGCTTACGGGGGAGGGTCGGGACGTATGAGCAGTTCTTC. The full variable domain, with the rest looked up from reference TRBV7-8 and TRBJ2-1, is GAGVSQSPRYKVAKRGQDVALRCDPISGHVSLFWYQQALGQGPEFLTYFQNEAQLDKSGLPSDRFFAERPEGSVSTLKIQRTQQEDSAVYLCASSLRGRVGTYEQFFGPGTRLTVL.

This rearrangement joins TRBV3-1 to TRBJ1-2; D remains ambiguous. V lost 3 bases and J lost 8, with 13 bases in between. From germline, CDR1 is LGHDT and CDR2 YNNKEL (reference sequence). The CDR3 length is 13 residues. The CDR3 loop reads CASSHNFEWGYTF. Here the CDR3 DNA reads TGTGCCAGCAGCCACAACTTTGAGTGGGGCTACACCTTC.

This chain connects TRBV20-1 to TRBJ2-5, with 10 bases lining up with TRBD2. The J segment lost 3 bases and the V segment lost 6 bases, leaving 7 bases of the junction unmatched. The CDR3 loop spans 14 amino acids. The germline V gene encodes CDR1 DFQATT and CDR2 SNEGSKA (reference sequence). The CDR3 sequence is CSATTGTSEETQYF. In DNA, the CDR3 is TGCAGTGCCACCACCGGGACTAGCGAAGAGACCCAGTACTTC.

The chain carries TRBV12-3 or TRBV12-4 and TRBJ1-1; perhaps TRBD1 as D (6 bases). The CDR3 length is 14 residues. The V and J ends lost 6 bases and 0 bases respectively, with 11 bases between them. CDR3 sequence reads: CASSSTGMNTEAFF. In DNA form, the CDR3 reads TGTGCCAGCAGCTCAACAGGGATGAACACTGAAGCTTTCTTT.